What follows are 10 T cell receptor beta chains derived from one specimen sequenced in a study of T cell responses to AZD1222 COVID-19 vaccine. TCRdb keeps only in-frame clones here, not all; method: immunoSEQ multiplex PCR. The repertoire includes approximately 190,000 clones, around 87% of them detected once, and under 3.5% sits in the top ten. The specimen was peripheral blood, collected on day 0 of MenACWY control vaccination. The receptors derive from an adult in good health.

The V call is TRBV9, the J call TRBJ2-2, with TRBD2 as a possible D gene (6 bases). CDR1 and CDR2 from the germline V gene are SGDLS and YYNGEE. V was clipped by 0 bases and J by 8 bases, with 8 bases between them. The CDR3 loop spans 13 amino acids. The CDR3 DNA is TGTGCCAGCAGCGTAGGCGGGAAGGGGGAGCTGTTTTTT. Translating gives CASSVGGKGELFF. Full variable domain (rest looked up from reference TRBV9 and TRBJ2-2): DSGVTQTPKHLITATGQRVTLRCSPRSGDLSVYWYQQSLDQGLQFLIQYYNGEERAKGNILERFSAQQFPDLHSELNLSSLELGDSALYFCASSVGGKGELFFGEGSRLTVL.

There are a few counts of this clone. The chain's CDR3 is CASSLALGQGAHYGYTF. The CDR3 nucleotides are TGTGCCAGCAGCTTAGCGCTTGGACAGGGGGCTCACTATGGCTACACCTTC. V is TRBV7-9 and J is TRBJ1-2; 11 nucleotides agree with TRBD1. The CDR3 sequence is 17 residues long. The V segment lost 0 bases and the J segment 3 bases; nucleotides outside the gene matches: 6. Germline CDR1 SEHNR, CDR2 FQNEAQ (reference sequence).

The chain recombines TRBV27 with TRBJ2-5; D uncertain. V lost 7 bases to trimming and J lost 9 bases, with 21 bases between them. The length of the CDR3 is 14 residues. Looked up from germline, CDR1 is MNHEY and CDR2 is SMNVEV (reference sequence). CDR3 sequence (DNA): TGTGCCAGCAAAGACACGCTTTGTTTGGGGTCCCAGTACTTC. Its protein is CASKDTLCLGSQYF.

This chain uses TRBV2 with TRBJ1-2; 10 bases are a match to TRBD1. The junction had 8 bases not matched to a gene; V was cut back by 7 bases and J by 6 bases. There are 14 residues in the CDR3. Germline CDR1 and CDR2: SNHLY and FYNNEI. The CDR3 sequence: CASNRDRGSDGYTF. The CDR3 bases are TGTGCCAGCAACAGGGACAGGGGATCGGATGGCTACACCTTC. Based on the CDR3 plus reference TRBV2 and TRBJ1-2, the full variable domain is EPEVTQTPSHQVTQMGQEVILRCVPISNHLYFYWYRQILGQKVEFLVSFYNNEISEKSEIFDDQFSVERPDGSNFTLKIRSTKLEDSAMYFCASNRDRGSDGYTFGSGTRLTVV.

The rearrangement joins TRBV7-9 to TRBJ1-2; a possible D gene is TRBD1 (6 bases). Per germline, CDR1 SEHNR and CDR2 FQNEAQ (reference sequence). The CDR3 spans 13 residues. Trimming pared 4 bases from V and 3 bases from J, leaving 9 bases between. The CDR3 loop is CASSSPGDYGYTF. DNA of the CDR3: TGTGCCAGCAGCTCCCCAGGGGACTATGGCTACACCTTC.

This rearrangement joins TRBV28 to TRBJ2-7, with 7 bases fitting TRBD1. Germline trimming cut 7 bases from V and 3 bases from J; bases unmatched to any gene: 9. The CDR3 runs to 14 residues. CDR1 and CDR2 from the germline V gene are MDHEN and SYDVKM. This chain's CDR3 is CASTAGTAFYEQYF. The CDR3, as DNA: TGTGCCAGCACCGCCGGGACAGCCTTCTACGAGCAGTACTTC.

The CDR3 coding sequence is TGTGCCAGCGGAGGACGAAGGATAATGAACACTGAAGCTTTCTTT. It encodes CASGGRRIMNTEAFF. The chain employs TRBV6-5 and TRBJ1-1; D ambiguous. Germline CDR1 is MNHEY and CDR2 is SVGAGI. V lost 8 bases to trimming and J lost 0 bases, with 16 bases between them. This CDR3 has 15 amino acids.

The genes are TRBV7-9 and TRBJ2-3, with a tentative D call TRBD2 (7 bases). Looked up from germline, CDR1 is SEHNR and CDR2 is FQNEAQ (reference sequence). This CDR3 is 16 amino acids long. V shed 5 bases and J shed 3 bases, with 18 bases lying between them. This CDR3 reads CASSLYAGGQTDTQYF. The DNA of the CDR3 is TGTGCCAGCAGCCTTTACGCCGGGGGGCAAACAGATACGCAGTATTTT.

The J gene is TRBJ1-3, the V gene TRBV12-3 or TRBV12-4; D is uncertain. The CDR3 is made up of 12 amino acids. The ends were cut back, 5 bases at V and 2 bases at J, with 4 bases in the middle. CDR3 bases: TGTGCCAGCAGTCCCCCTGGAAACACCATATATTTT. Protein product: CASSPPGNTIYF.

This chain joins TRBV29-1 and TRBJ1-2; D gene unclear. Trimming shortened V by 7 bases and J by 4 bases, and 16 bases separated the two germline ends. The CDR3 has 13 residues. Germline V gene lookup returns CDR1 SQVTM and CDR2 ANQGSEA. CDR3 bases: TGCAGCGCCCCCAACGAGGACTCCTATGGCTACACCTTC. It encodes CSAPNEDSYGYTF.